Below are 24 T cell receptor beta chains sequenced from a single sample in a study of blood T cells in healthy people across ages. It was with a sample-barcoded 5' primer and a J-beta primer mix that a second PCR of roughly 7 to 12 cycles was run. TCRdb itself ran the 5' RACE reads through MiXCR, one entry per CDR3 protein. The data show hundreds of thousands of distinct CDR3 sequences, around two fifths seen once. Sequencing was done on a sample of blood. Receptors originate from a man between 60 and 75 years old in good health.

This clonotype has more than one count but fewer than ten. The chain couples TRBV29-1 to TRBJ2-1, with D tentatively TRBD1 or TRBD2 (5 bases each). The ends were cut back, 3 bases at V and 8 bases at J, with 17 bases in the middle. The CDR3 has 14 residues. In germline, CDR1 is SQVTM, CDR2 ANQGSEA. The CDR3 bases are TGCAGCGTTGAGCGAGCTGTGAGGGGCGATGAGCAGTTCTTC. Translation: CSVERAVRGDEQFF.

This chain joins TRBV7-8 and TRBJ2-4, with D unresolved. With the DNA end fitting TRBJ2-7 better, the J assignment may be wrong. The CDR3 sequence is 14 residues long. The germline CDR1 and CDR2 sequences are SGHVS and FQNEAQ. The CDR3 coding sequence is TGTGCCAGCAGCTTAGGAAAATTGGGGTACGAGCAGTACTTC. Translated: CASSLGKLGYEQYF.

With respect to this clonotype: This CDR3 fails to terminate in the conserved phenylalanine or tryptophan, so it likely reflects a read error. J is TRBJ2-7 and V is TRBV4-3; either TRBD1 or TRBD2 may fit D (6 bases each). The CDR3 covers 15 residues. The germline gives CDR1 LGHNA, CDR2 YSLEER. With 2 bases removed from V and 4 bases from J, the gap between germline ends came to 15 bases. The DNA for the CDR3 is TGCGCCAGCAGCCAAAGGAGGGGGGCTGGATACGAGCAGTACTTA. Protein product: CASSQRRGAGYEQYL.

The chain carries TRBV6-2 or TRBV6-3 and TRBJ2-3; D perhaps matches TRBD1 (6 bases). The CDR3 runs 14 residues. The V gene lost 6 bases and the J gene lost 6 bases, with 16 bases spanning the gap. CDR1 and CDR2 from the germline V gene are MNHEY and SVGEGT. The CDR3 nucleotides are TGTGCCAGCAGATATCAGGGGCGGACGGATACGCAGTATTTT. This gives the protein CASRYQGRTDTQYF.

This clonotype was seen only a few times. The rearrangement links TRBV3-1 to TRBJ2-7; D remains ambiguous. Germline assignment: CDR1 LGHDT and CDR2 YNNKEL (reference sequence). The CDR3 is made up of 14 amino acids. The V and J ends lost 3 bases and 0 bases respectively, with 9 bases between them. The CDR3: CASSQKTSSYEQYF. CDR3 bases: TGTGCCAGCAGCCAGAAGACCAGCTCCTACGAGCAGTACTTC.

This clonotype was seen only a few times. The CDR3 DNA follows: TGTGCCAGCATTACTCCCCCCGGTTCGGAGTTCTTC. Protein sequence: CASITPPGSEFF. V is TRBV7-2 and J is TRBJ2-1; D gene uncertain. There are 12 residues in the CDR3. The V end was cut by 7 bases, the J end by 14 bases, with 18 bases between. The germline V gene encodes CDR1 SGHTA and CDR2 FQGNSA.

In this sample, this clonotype turned up a few times. The chain carries TRBV10-3 and TRBJ1-6, with a tentative D call TRBD1 (6 bases). Trimming shortened V by 4 bases and J by 6 bases, and 13 bases separated the two germline ends. Per the germline V gene, CDR1 is ENHRY and CDR2 is SYGVKD. The CDR3 spans 15 residues. The CDR3 DNA sequence: TGTGCCATCAGTGGGCAACAGGGCATTAATTCACCCCTCCACTTT. Translating it yields CAISGQQGINSPLHF.

V gene TRBV20-1 combines with J gene TRBJ2-7; TRBD1 is a possible D gene (5 bases). Trimming cost V 0 bases and J 6 bases, with 15 bases left between them. Germline CDR1 is DFQATT and CDR2 is SNEGSKA (reference sequence). This CDR3 region has 14 residues. The CDR3 sequence is CSARDTGGPREQYF. The CDR3 DNA follows: TGCAGTGCTAGAGATACAGGCGGCCCCCGCGAGCAGTACTTC.

The chain has TRBV7-9 and TRBJ2-5; 8 bases are a match to TRBD2. The CDR3 is 16 amino acids. Germline V CDR1 and CDR2: SEHNR, FQNEAQ (reference sequence). The ends lost 5 bases at V and 10 bases at J; junction bases unmatched: 18. In nucleotides, the CDR3 is TGTGCCAGCAGCCATGATGTAAGCGGGGGCCAATGGGACCAGTACTTC. Translating gives CASSHDVSGGQWDQYF. Full variable domain (missing parts from reference TRBV7-9 and TRBJ2-5): DTGVSQNPRHKITKRGQNVTFRCDPISEHNRLYWYRQTLGQGPEFLTYFQNEAQLEKSRLLSDRFSAERPKGSFSTLEIQRTEQGDSAMYLCASSHDVSGGQWDQYFGPGTRLLVL.

The chain employs TRBV12-3 or TRBV12-4 and TRBJ2-4; TRBD2 matches 11 bases. The DNA matches TRBJ2-7 better at its end, which makes the J call doubtful. This CDR3 comprises 15 residues. The CDR3, as DNA: TGTGCCAGCAGCTTTGCCGGGACTAGCGGATACGAGCAGTACTTC. It yields the protein CASSFAGTSGYEQYF.

The genes are TRBV4-3 and TRBJ2-1; 8 bases line up with TRBD2. Germline CDR1 is LGHNA and CDR2 is YSLEER. V gave up 0 bases and J gave up 4 bases; unmatched junction bases: 2. The CDR3 has 15 residues. CDR3 protein: CASSQESGGYNEQFF. The CDR3 DNA reads TGCGCCAGCAGCCAAGAGTCGGGGGGGTACAATGAGCAGTTCTTC.

The V and J genes are TRBV6-2 or TRBV6-3 and TRBJ2-1; TRBD2 matches at 8 bases. Looked up from germline, CDR1 is MNHEY and CDR2 is SVGEGT. The CDR3 loop spans 16 amino acids. Trimming at V came to 4 bases and at J to 9 bases, leaving 14 bases not matched to a gene. CDR3 amino acids: CASSCGTGGRWGEQFF. Here the CDR3 DNA reads TGTGCCAGCAGTTGCGGGACGGGGGGGCGCTGGGGTGAGCAGTTCTTC.

This clonotype came up a few times. The CDR3 here is CASSAFGGTDTDTQYF. The CDR3 region has the DNA TGTGCCAGCAGTGCATTTGGAGGGACAGACACAGATACGCAGTATTTT. This chain links TRBV2 with TRBJ2-3, with D possibly being TRBD1 (7 bases). This CDR3 has 16 residues. Germline V gene data show CDR1 as SNHLY and CDR2 as FYNNEI. V lost 4 bases and J lost 2, with 16 bases in between.

The sample holds a few counts of this clonotype. The genes are TRBV7-9 and TRBJ1-2, with D maybe TRBD1 (6 bases). The length of the CDR3 is 16 residues. Germline V CDR1 and CDR2: SEHNR, FQNEAQ (reference sequence). Trimming removed 4 bases at V and 3 bases at J, with 18 bases between. CDR3 loop: CASSSLQATGDYGYTF. DNA for the CDR3: TGTGCCAGCAGCTCGCTACAGGCGACAGGAGACTATGGCTACACCTTC.

The chain has TRBV20-1 and TRBJ1-4; D possibly corresponds to TRBD1 (6 bases). Trimming took off 2 bases at V and 8 bases at J, with 9 bases between the two ends. Germline V CDR1 and CDR2: DFQATT, SNEGSKA (reference sequence). The CDR3 loop spans 12 amino acids. CDR3 residues: CSARPGTEKLFF. The CDR3 nucleotides read TGCAGTGCTAGACCCGGGACAGAAAAACTGTTTTTT.

With regard to this clonotype: Germline is not matched at one junction end, which may reflect a read error. The chain combines TRBV12-3 or TRBV12-4 with TRBJ2-3; D not certain. This CDR3 is 15 amino acids long. The CDR3: CASSARTARIDMQYF. The CDR3 DNA reads TGTGCCAGCAGTGCCCGCACCGCAAGAATAGATATGCAGTATTTT.

This chain uses TRBV7-9 with TRBJ2-3; D not certain. CDR3 length: 13 residues. With 7 bases removed from V and 0 bases from J, the gap between germline ends came to 8 bases. Germline V lookup: CDR1 SEHNR, CDR2 FQNEAQ (reference sequence). The CDR3 spells CASTRLSTDTQYF. The CDR3 bases are TGTGCCAGCACGAGACTCAGCACAGATACGCAGTATTTT.

Here the CDR3 DNA reads TGCAGCGCCTCCGGTCCGGCACTAGCGGGGAGAGAGACCCAGTACTTC. This gives the protein CSASGPALAGRETQYF. This chain uses TRBV29-1 with TRBJ2-7, with TRBD2 matching over 10 bases. The DNA end is a closer match to TRBJ2-5, so the J assignment may be wrong. The CDR3 runs to 16 residues. The germline V gene encodes CDR1 SQVTM and CDR2 ANQGSEA.

This clonotype was detected only a few times. The genes are TRBV20-1 and TRBJ1-5; D is perhaps TRBD1 (5 bases). Trimming removed 6 bases from V and 5 bases from J, with 23 bases in between. CDR1 and CDR2 (germline): DFQATT, SNEGSKA (reference sequence). The CDR3 contains 16 residues. CDR3 in amino acids: CSAIEASGWGYQPQHF. The CDR3 bases are TGCAGTGCAATAGAGGCCTCGGGGTGGGGCTATCAGCCCCAGCATTTT.

This chain joins TRBV4-1 and TRBJ2-3, with a weak D call TRBD2 (5 bases). This CDR3 spans 17 amino acids. CDR1 MGHRA and CDR2 YSYEKL come from the germline V gene. V lost 0 bases, J lost 5 bases, and 18 bases lay in between. This CDR3 is CASSQDRGTKAGDTQYF. DNA for the CDR3: TGCGCCAGCAGCCAAGATCGAGGTACCAAGGCGGGAGATACGCAGTATTTT.

This clonotype has at least ten counts. The chain recombines TRBV6-2 or TRBV6-3 with TRBJ2-7; the D gene is possibly TRBD2 (5 bases). The CDR3 has 12 amino acids. Germline CDR1 reads MNHEY; CDR2 reads SVGEGT. V lost 1 base to trimming and J lost 6 bases, with 7 bases between them. The CDR3 nucleotides are TGTGCCAGCAGTTACTTGGGGAGCGAGCAGTACTTC. Translated: CASSYLGSEQYF.

V gene TRBV5-5 combines with J gene TRBJ1-2; 11 bases align to TRBD1. Germline CDR1 SGHKS, CDR2 YYEKEE (reference sequence). The CDR3 runs to 15 residues. The J segment lost 4 bases and the V segment lost 3 bases, leaving 5 bases of the junction unmatched. Written as DNA, the CDR3 is TGTGCCAGCAGCTATTCCGGGACAGGGGGCTATGGCTACACCTTC. Protein sequence: CASSYSGTGGYGYTF.

This chain joins TRBV20-1 and TRBJ1-4; tentatively, D is TRBD1 (6 bases). V lost 5 bases to trimming and J lost 7 bases, with 20 bases between them. The CDR3 runs 15 residues. Germline CDR1 is DFQATT and CDR2 is SNEGSKA (reference sequence). The chain's CDR3 is CSALPERGRGEKLFF. The DNA of the CDR3 is TGCAGTGCTTTACCCGAACGGGGGCGCGGTGAAAAACTGTTTTTT.

This clonotype showed up just a few times. The V call is TRBV15, the J call TRBJ2-7, with 7 bases matching TRBD1. This CDR3 is 14 amino acids long. CDR1 is LNHNV and CDR2 is YYDKDF in the germline V gene (reference sequence). V gave up 3 bases and J gave up 2 bases; unmatched junction bases: 4. The CDR3 nucleotides read TGTGCCACCAGCAGGAGGACAGGCCCCTACGAGCAGTACTTC. Its protein product is CATSRRTGPYEQYF.